This TCR beta chain was sequenced during a study of T cell repertoires in cytomegalovirus infection. Study at large: As its CMV epitopes, the study selected recently identified HLA-C-restricted and well-studied HLA-B-restricted targets. General study points: Cumulative public TCR beta family frequency identified CMV carriers with the relevant HLA. Dominating the ex vivo response were TCR beta clonotypes that were CMV-specific and HLA-C-restricted.

Germline CDR1 is MNHNY and CDR2 is SVGAGI (reference sequence). V trimming: 8 bases; J trimming: 6 bases; junction bases outside the gene matches: 8. The CDR3 totals 15 residues. TCRdb itself ran the reads through MiXCR, one entry per CDR3 protein. The profile shows approximately 470,000 distinct CDR3 sequences, under 55% of them singletons. As concerns this clonotype: Its antigen remains unidentified.

The sequence was obtained from a human donor in good health (CMV status not recorded). Some clones in this sample may be carry-over from other donors' samples. Sequences were derived from cultured PBMCs, sampled from culture after CMV antigen stimulation. This chain uses TRBV6-6 with TRBJ1-6; 9 bases are shared with TRBD1. Here the CDR3 reads CASRETTGGNSPLHF. The CDR3 DNA is TGTGCCAGCCGGGAGACGACAGGGGGTAATTCACCCCTCCACTTT.